The clone carrying this TCR beta chain has a single count. The source of the sample is a study of shared clonotypes between healthy human individuals. Here immunoSEQ multiplex PCR was the method, and the copy in TCRdb shows in-frame clones only, minus some. The sample includes 300,000 to 400,000 clones, around 67% of them seen just once. The CDR3 contains 14 residues. V was shortened by 7 bases and J by 4 bases, with 14 bases between the two germline ends. Germline V gene sequence: CDR1 LNHDA, CDR2 SQIVND (reference sequence). The receptor was isolated from a man aged 30-40 years in good health. The sample was memory CD4+ T cells sorted from blood. The sample's subset: CD45RA-negative fraction. The genes are TRBV19 and TRBJ1-5; D gene uncertain. The CDR3, as DNA: TGTGCCAGTAATCTCGTGAACTTAAATCAGCCCCAGCATTTT. Translated, it gives CASNLVNLNQPQHF.